The 4 T cell receptor beta chains given below trace back to one sample, sequenced in a study of control samples from healthy donors and cancer patients. The table came from immunoSEQ multiplex PCR; TCRdb's copy has only in-frame clones and leaves some out. Here the sample spans roughly 120,000 clones, approximately 88% being singletons. Sequences were obtained from blood. The receptors were gathered from a man between 45 and 60 years old in good health.

This clone was recorded once. The chain has TRBV5-1 and TRBJ1-3; tentative D call: TRBD1 (6 bases). V dropped 0 bases and J dropped 4 bases, with 8 bases sitting between them. Germline CDR1 reads SGHRS; CDR2 reads YFSETQ. This CDR3 spans 14 amino acids. CDR3 residues: CASSLGTAGNTIYF. The CDR3 DNA reads as TGCGCCAGCAGCTTGGGGACAGCAGGAAACACCATATATTTT.

The J gene is TRBJ1-5, the V gene TRBV6-5, with 7 bases matching TRBD1. The CDR3 has 14 residues. Germline values: CDR1 MNHEY, CDR2 SVGAGI. After removal of 4 bases from V and 2 bases from J, the junction contained 2 bases not matched to a gene. The CDR3 DNA follows: TGTGCCAGCAGTTCTACAGGGGGCAATCAGCCCCAGCATTTT. The encoded protein is CASSSTGGNQPQHF.

The V and J genes are TRBV7-8 and TRBJ2-7, with D uncertain. The CDR3 loop spans 14 amino acids. V shed 1 base and J shed 4 bases, with 11 bases lying between them. Germline-derived CDR1 and CDR2 are SGHVS and FQNEAQ. As DNA, the CDR3 is TGTGCCAGCAGCTTAGAATACGCTTCATACGAGCAGTACTTC. This codes for CASSLEYASYEQYF.

V is TRBV5-1 and J is TRBJ2-3; no clear D gene. CDR1 is SGHRS and CDR2 is YFSETQ in the germline V gene. Trimming took off 0 bases at V and 5 bases at J, with 16 bases between the two ends. This CDR3 spans 16 amino acids. CDR3 sequence reads: CASSLGRLSKEDTQYF. CDR3 nucleotides: TGCGCCAGCAGCTTGGGGCGGCTCTCAAAGGAAGATACGCAGTATTTT.